This T cell receptor beta chain was sequenced in a study of shared clonotypes between healthy human individuals. Broader study findings: In a handful of donors, around 4.8% of naive CD4 clonotypes appeared in common. Clonotypes which were not shared had lower generation probabilities than clonotypes that all four donors shared.

Produced via immunoSEQ multiplex PCR; TCRdb's table is partial and in-frame only. The data contain around 1.9 million clones, roughly 95% of them seen just once; the ten biggest clones take up less than 2%. Germline-derived CDR1 and CDR2 are MNHEY and SMNVEV (reference sequence). Trimming took 2 bases from V and 4 from J, leaving 8 bases between them. The length of the CDR3 is 13 residues. Cells designated naive CD8 were CD45RO-negative and were positively selected for CCR7, with terminally differentiated effector memory CD45RA+ cells excluded. A note on this clone: Its antigen is undetermined.

Sample: naive CD8+ T cells from PBMCs. The gene calls are TRBV27 and TRBJ1-2, with a possible D match to TRBD1 (5 bases). The clonotype was recovered from a young man in good health. Some clones in this sample may be carry-over from other donors' samples. The CDR3 DNA reads as TGTGCCAGCAGTTTAGGAGGGGCCTATGGCTACACCTTC. Translated, it gives CASSLGGAYGYTF.